This T cell receptor (beta chain) came from a study of cytomegalovirus exposure and HLA in healthy donors (dated 2017 in TCRdb). About the full investigation: An earlier analysis of 587 of the donors reported approximately 280 Gb of sequence data and 95 million to 120 million unique TCR beta sequences obtained from roughly 170 million T cells. Because of strong linkage in the cohort, roughly five DR-DQ haplotypes were treated as single units for association and clustering. An early release that covered roughly 600 HLA-typed donors contained about 300 gigabases of sequencing data and 85 million to 100 million unique TCR sequences. A later genetic analysis took genome-wide SNP genotypes for about 65% of the 666 donors and used that subset as a discovery cohort. An earlier analysis of nearly 600 of the donors applied high-throughput TCR beta sequencing to assess whether each TCR beta V gene segment acted as functional or pseudogenic. To predict cytomegalovirus infection status, the study combined high-throughput TCR immunosequencing, statistical association of individual TCRs with disease status, and machine learning. Using immunosequencing, the study profiled T cell repertoires from 666 subjects and related those repertoires to cytomegalovirus serostatus. Rather than drawing on any new phenotypic data, the later analysis identified candidate immune exposures from TCR beta sequences and the way those sequences occurred across donors. Among approximately 370 genotyped donors of the cohort, an average of roughly 230,000 unique TCR beta nucleotide sequences was sequenced per donor, of which roughly 17% were non-productive. Typing coverage varied by locus: roughly 629-630 donors for A, B, C, DRB1 and DQB1; roughly 520 for DQA1; 606 for DPA1; around 450 for DPB1. The study was designed to test whether signatures of past pathogen exposure could be identified by cataloging public T cell receptors. Among the roughly 400 genotyped donors, 81% belonged to the genetic ancestry cluster associated with self-reported Caucasian donors. In addition to the first cohort of several hundred subjects, a separate validation cohort of some 120 different subjects was used. All discovery cohort repertoires had been generated on a single sequencing platform. A later analysis re-analyzed previously published TCR beta repertoires from 666 donors and added high-resolution HLA genotyping to study TCR occurrence patterns. Class I and class II HLA loci were covered by the typing at four-digit resolution. Donor age, sex, ethnicity and CMV serostatus were collected together with the repertoire data.

The full study reports these points: Because HLA typing was missing for some donors at each locus, association tests included only the typed subset. The study gave a list of more than 150 TCR beta chains associated with cytomegalovirus. Specific HLA alleles were associated with 16,951 TCR beta sequences at a false discovery rate of 0.05 in a later analysis. Across donors, most TCR sequences were observed very rarely, whereas some public TCRs were present in many individuals. In vitro tests confirmed that three of the cytomegalovirus-associated TCR beta chains recognize cytomegalovirus antigens. When HLA alleles, especially DR and DQ, strongly co-occurred, TCR associations were difficult to assign to individual alleles. According to the authors, the approach could potentially be generalized to other disease states and immunological phenotypes. A later analysis reported that several top co-occurrence clusters appeared linked to parvovirus B19, influenza, CMV and Epstein-Barr virus. Because counts were too low, seventeen rarely observed V segments, including chromosome 9 orphons, were left out of the earlier analysis of about 620 of the donors. In this cohort, only TCR beta chains were sequenced, and detectable features were limited by the absence of alpha or paired-chain data. For the cohort, immune exposure information was limited to CMV serostatus. A later analysis found that TCR association rates varied across HLA loci, with DRB1 alleles showing the most associated TCRs and HLA-C alleles the fewest. The classifier was reported to diagnose cytomegalovirus status with high specificity and sensitivity in both the original and validation cohorts. Sequencing depth was assumed to be roughly uniform across donors in the presence/absence analyses, though that assumption may not hold. A group of highly shared sequence variants was considered likely to be a technical artifact of the sequencing pipeline. A later analysis found that HLA-associated TCR beta chains were more clonally expanded and had lower generation probabilities than equally common non-associated chains. In a later genetic analysis, a missense DCLRE1C variant was associated with V-gene and J-gene trimming of TCR beta chains, and the association was replicated in an independent cohort. A further reported finding was that TCR beta sequences accurately predicted the HLA-A and HLA-B alleles for most subjects in the first cohort. A later genetic analysis reported fewer N-insertions in productive TCRs among donors in an Asian-associated ancestry cluster than the 666-donor mean. Linkage disequilibrium might explain the correlated functional status among segregating V segments, but an unknown experimental factor could not be excluded. Broadly in line with IMGT annotations, most TCR beta V segments showed up in productive rearrangements about 90% or about 30% of the time in an earlier analysis of a few hundred of the donors. According to a later analysis, most CMV-associated TCR beta chains appeared to be HLA-restricted, and the HLA associations seemed to be driven largely by CMV exposure. The 87-base-pair reads could not distinguish some IMGT-functional V segments, including TRBV6-2 and TRBV6-3, so those segments were excluded.

This clone was recorded a few times. What antigen it recognizes has not been identified. No base-level quality is on record; no much larger clone is a single base apart. The cohort comprised approximately 700 healthy bone marrow donors. Cohort members were all nominally healthy when sampled, although unrecorded immune exposures were likely present. The donor tested CMV seropositive and was one of the 289 seropositive cohort members. A peripheral blood sample was provided by each donor, and peripheral blood mononuclear cells were used for TCR beta sequencing. Genomic DNA was extracted from the blood cell samples with the Qiagen DNeasy Blood Extraction Kit. Library prep was done by the immunoSEQ multiplex PCR assay. The multiplex PCR relied on a mix of 60 forward primers for TCR Vbeta segments and 13 reverse primers for TCR Jbeta segments. Amplification of the CDR3 region of rearranged TCR beta genes was performed with a multiplex PCR assay on genomic DNA. Amplified TCR beta libraries were sequenced as 87-base-pair reads on the Illumina HiSeq System. The source study handled its data this way. In a later analysis, roughly 80 million unique TCR beta chains were counted across the roughly 610 repertoires, and around 10 million of these chains were shared by at least two donors. Raw reads were error-corrected and collapsed into unique sequences with a nearest-neighbor algorithm that merged closely related sequences to remove PCR and sequencing errors. CDR3 sequences were aligned to IMGT reference sequences to assign V, D and J gene segments. For a sequence to be retained, at least a six-nucleotide match to both a V gene segment and a J gene segment was required. A rearrangement counted as productive if the CDR3 had no stop codons and remained in frame with V and J, and every other rearrangement counted as non-productive. CDR3 was defined according to IMGT convention as the region running from the second conserved V-encoded cysteine to the conserved J-encoded phenylalanine. The earlier analysis of some 580 of the donors excluded any sequence lacking an unambiguous match to a single V gene segment. In an earlier analysis of roughly 500 of the donors, V segments were called functional above 56.7% productive rearrangements and were called segregating when the between-donor standard deviation exceeded 5%. A statistical classification framework was built for diagnosing cytomegalovirus status from the catalog of TCR beta chain sequences. A later analysis assigned V and J genes by comparing TCR nucleotide sequences with IMGT/GENE-DB human TR gene sequences. A later analysis assigned CDR3 sequences and most-parsimonious VDJ recombination scenarios with the TCRdist pipeline. In a later analysis, every TCR beta chain was defined by the combination of its CDR3 amino acid sequence and its V-gene family, and reads without a unique V-gene family were dropped. A later analysis removed 550 to 700 highly shared, low-generation-probability nucleotide sequences to deal with suspected cross-contamination and a sequencing artifact. In a later analysis, a clonal expansion index was calculated for each public chain from normalized within-repertoire ranks of inferred template counts. In a later analysis, generation probabilities were computed with a VDJ recombination model fitted to out-of-frame rearrangements, and the resulting probabilities were checked against IGoR. A later analysis scored TCR-TCR, TCR-HLA and TCR-CMV co-occurrence with hypergeometric tests, applying a repertoire-size bias correction to TCR pairs. A later analysis estimated false discovery rates by permuting HLA or CMV assignments 20 times. In a later analysis, co-occurring TCRs were grouped using DBSCAN, with TCRdist sequence similarity added in when clustering inside HLA-allele-positive subsets. Repertoires with fewer than 30,000 or more than 120,000 public chains were left out of co-occurrence clustering, as were a few repertoires with anomalous nucleotide sharing. TCRdb provides this immuneACCESS table in a form limited to in-frame rearrangements. Some clones are lacking; in checked studies, under half of them reflect an unresolved V gene, and why the rest are absent is not known. V and J calls and clone size come straight from that table; D and trimming were deduced from the DNA. The sample table contains about 130,000 clones; only one count was recorded for 81% of them. Jointly, the top ten make up 3.5% to 4% of the sample.

As encoded in the germline V gene, CDR1 is LGHNA while CDR2 is YSLEER. The CDR3 runs 17 amino acids, cysteine and phenylalanine included. This entry keeps only the CDR3 DNA: 51 bases, framed from base 1. The junction shows trimming of 1 base on V and 8 bases on J, plus 21 bases between the germline ends. The chain employs TRBV4-3 and TRBJ2-1; TRBD2 is possibly the D segment (7 matching bases). This receptor was taken from a man younger than 35 in good health and CMV-seropositive. The sample taken for sequencing was PBMCs. The CDR3 protein sequence reads: CASSQVRGGGPLDEQFF. At the DNA level, the sequence is TGCGCCAGCAGCCAAGTCAGAGGGGGAGGGCCATTGGATGAGCAGTTCTTC.